This entry features one TCR beta chain sequence. V lost 1 base and J lost 5; bases outside the gene matches: 10. This CDR3 has 16 residues. Germline V gene sequence: CDR1 SQVTM, CDR2 ANQGSEA. The data were taken from a study of early T cells in non-severe SARS-CoV-2 infection. Study-wide context: It was bulk RNA from unsorted whole blood that was sequenced, and the chains were unpaired.

Each single cDNA molecule received a unique molecular identifier. TCRdb itself ran the 5' RACE reads through MiXCR, one entry per CDR3 protein. Altogether 80,000 or so distinct CDR3 sequences are present, about an eighth being singletons, with the ten largest covering about 3%. The chain uses TRBV29-1 and TRBJ2-3, with 9 bases aligning to TRBD1. The sequencing sample was made of whole blood. This receptor was obtained from an adult who was a healthcare worker with PCR-confirmed SARS-CoV-2 infection or an uninfected control (not recorded which). The CDR3 nucleotides read TGCAGCGTTGAAGGGGATAGGACAGGGGCCGGAGATACGCAGTATTTT. It specifies CSVEGDRTGAGDTQYF.